This T cell receptor (beta chain) was profiled in a study of blood T cell repertoires in COVID-19. For the study at large: Material from acute and convalescent COVID-19 was sourced from the United States, Italy and Spain. T cells, B-cell-depleted T cells, or PBMCs supplied cDNA or gDNA.

Original processing notes: Scientists estimated how many nucleated cells there were by amplifying reference gene primers. Profiled with immunoSEQ multiplex PCR; TCRdb holds only in-frame clones, not every one. Clone size and the V and J calls come from that table; the DNA yielded D and trimming. The table records a few hundred thousand clones, 86% of them present only once. Germline assignment: CDR1 MNHNY and CDR2 SVGAGI (reference sequence). The CDR3 covers 15 residues. With 9 bases clipped from V and 0 bases from J, the junction kept 8 bases outside the gene matches. The sample taken for sequencing was peripheral blood. The V and J genes are TRBV6-6 and TRBJ1-3; the match to TRBD1 covers 7 bases. The receptor was isolated from a woman between 25 and 40 years old with active or convalescent COVID-19. CDR3 coding DNA: TGTGCCAGTAATCCGGGACAGACCTCTGGAAACACCATATATTTT. Translated, it gives CASNPGQTSGNTIYF.